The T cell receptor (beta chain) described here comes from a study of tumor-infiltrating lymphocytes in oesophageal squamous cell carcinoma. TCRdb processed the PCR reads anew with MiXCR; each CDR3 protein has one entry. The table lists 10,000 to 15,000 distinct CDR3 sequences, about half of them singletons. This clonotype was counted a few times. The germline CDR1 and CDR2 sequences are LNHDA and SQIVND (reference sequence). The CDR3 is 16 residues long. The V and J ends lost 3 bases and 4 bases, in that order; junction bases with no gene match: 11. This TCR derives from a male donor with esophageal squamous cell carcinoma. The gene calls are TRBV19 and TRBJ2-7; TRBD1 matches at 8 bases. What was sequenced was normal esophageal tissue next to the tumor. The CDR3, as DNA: TGTGCCAGTAGTATTTTACCCGGGACAGGTAATTACGAGCAGTACTTC. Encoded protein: CASSILPGTGNYEQYF.